The TCR beta chain under discussion was sequenced for a study of PD-1 blockade in classical Hodgkin lymphoma. Following autologous stem cell transplantation, relapse occurred in every patient, and exposure to brentuximab vedotin varied. Best responses were complete response, partial response or progressive disease. The CDR3 is made up of 16 amino acids. V was clipped by 7 bases and J by 0 bases, with 16 bases between them. The germline gives CDR1 MDHEN, CDR2 SYDVKM. Assay used: immunoSEQ multiplex PCR; TCRdb lists only in-frame clones, some missing. Of roughly 92,000 clones in the sample, 80% to 95% are singletons; the top ten hold 2.8%.

Sequences were derived from peripheral blood mononuclear cells (PBMCs), sampled at baseline. The chain recombines TRBV28 with TRBJ2-4; no clear D. The receptor was isolated from a human donor with classical Hodgkin lymphoma. This CDR3 is CASTPVLGKAKNIQYF. CDR3 DNA: TGTGCCAGCACCCCCGTGCTAGGTAAAGCCAAAAACATTCAGTACTTC.